This is a list of T cell receptor beta chains from one sample in a study of shared clonotypes between healthy human individuals. The table came from immunoSEQ multiplex PCR; TCRdb's copy has only in-frame clones and leaves some out. Seen here are some 2,500,000 clones, around 92% observed once, and the top ten hold 0.3% to 0.4%. The specimen sequenced was naive CD4+ T cells from PBMCs. The receptors come from a man younger than 35 in good health. Some clones in this sample may be carry-over from other donors' samples. CDR3s include the opening cysteine and the closing phenylalanine or tryptophan. The order of the fields is V gene, CDR3 length, J gene, clone size, D gene, CDR3 DNA, CDR3 protein. The D gene is left open where the match is weak. Part of the rows lack a size; the others show once, few, many or a class for expanded clones.

>TRBV9|17|TRBJ2-2|NA|NA
TGTGCCAGCAGCGTAGCGGGCTGGGGACAGAACACCGGGGAGCTGTTTTTT
CASSVAGWGQNTGELFF
>TRBV19|14|TRBJ1-2|NA|TRBD1
TGTGCCAGTAGTAACAACCGGGACAGGGACGGCTACACCTTC
CASSNNRDRDGYTF
>TRBV18|13|TRBJ2-7|NA|NA
TGTGCCAGCTCCACGGCCTCAGACTACGAGCAGTACTTC
CASSTASDYEQYF
>TRBV5-8|13|TRBJ1-5|few|NA
TGTGCCAGCAGCCTCGACAGCAATCAGCCCCAGCATTTT
CASSLDSNQPQHF
>TRBV19|14|TRBJ2-7|NA|TRBD1
TGTGCCAGTAGTAGACAGGGAAGCACCTACGAGCAGTACTTC
CASSRQGSTYEQYF
>TRBV19|14|TRBJ1-2|NA|NA
TGTGCCAGTAGTAGAGCGAAGCAAAACTATGGCTACACCTTC
CASSRAKQNYGYTF
>TRBV9|15|TRBJ1-1|NA|NA
TGTGCCAGCAGCGCCGGCAGGGTGCGGAACACTGAAGCTTTCTTT
CASSAGRVRNTEAFF
>TRBV10-3|18|TRBJ1-2|NA|TRBD1
TGTGCCATCAGTGATGTGACAGGGGTCGTGGCCCTGAACTATGGCTACACCTTC
CAISDVTGVVALNYGYTF
>TRBV27|16|TRBJ2-7|NA|TRBD2
TGTGCCAGCAGCGCTCATACTAGCGGGAGCTCCTACGAGCAGTACTTC
CASSAHTSGSSYEQYF
>TRBV18|16|TRBJ2-5|NA|TRBD1
TGTGCCAGCTCAGGACAGGGGTTGGTGCGACAAGAGACCCAGTACTTC
CASSGQGLVRQETQYF
>TRBV9|16|TRBJ2-7|NA|NA
TGTGCCAGCAGCGTAGCCGCCGGGACGGACACCTACGAGCAGTACTTC
CASSVAAGTDTYEQYF
>TRBV29-1|15|TRBJ1-1|NA|NA
TGCAGCGTTGCGACGCTAGGGGGGGTGAACACTGAAGCTTTCTTT
CSVATLGGVNTEAFF
>TRBV30|12|TRBJ1-4|NA|NA
TGTGCCTGGAACGACGCCCGGGAAAAACTGTTTTTT
CAWNDAREKLFF
>TRBV5-1|14|TRBJ2-3|NA|TRBD2
TGCGCCAGCAGCCCGGGACTAGCCCCAGATACGCAGTATTTT
CASSPGLAPDTQYF
>TRBV6-6|14|TRBJ2-7|once|TRBD1
TGTGCCAGCACCACGGGACAGGGGGGTTACGAGCAGTACTTC
CASTTGQGGYEQYF
>TRBV15|15|TRBJ2-7|NA|TRBD2
TGTGCCACCAGCAGAGATCTAGCGGGGCCCTACGAGCAGTACTTC
CATSRDLAGPYEQYF
>TRBV6-1|15|TRBJ1-2|once|NA
TGTGCCAGCAGTACTCGAGGGGGGGGATACTATGGCTACACCTTC
CASSTRGGGYYGYTF
>TRBV5-1|15|TRBJ2-7|NA|NA
TGCGCCAGCAGGGCCCTAGGGACCTTCTCCTACGAGCAGTACTTC
CASRALGTFSYEQYF
>TRBV7-9|14|TRBJ2-3|NA|NA
TGTGCCAGCAGCCCCCCGGGATCCACAGATACGCAGTATTTT
CASSPPGSTDTQYF
>TRBV15|14|TRBJ2-2|NA|NA
TGTGCCACCAGCAGAGATCTCTTCACCGGGGAGCTGTTTTTT
CATSRDLFTGELFF
>TRBV27|12|TRBJ2-7|NA|NA
TGTGCCAGCAGTTTGCTCGGTTACGAGCAGTACTTC
CASSLLGYEQYF
>TRBV5-4|13|TRBJ1-2|NA|NA
TGTGCCAGCAGCTTTACAGGACACTATGGCTACACCTTC
CASSFTGHYGYTF
>TRBV11-1|16|TRBJ2-4|NA|TRBD1
TGTGCCAGCAGCTTAGGCCCCGGGACAGGGGAAAACATTCAGTACTTC
CASSLGPGTGENIQYF
>TRBV10-3|15|TRBJ1-2|NA|NA
TGTGCCATCAGTGAGTCAATAGACGCTAACTATGGCTACACCTTC
CAISESIDANYGYTF
>TRBV28|14|TRBJ1-5|NA|TRBD1
TGTGCCAGCAGAGCCGGGACAGGGAATCAGCCCCAGCATTTT
CASRAGTGNQPQHF
>TRBV4-2|16|TRBJ2-7|NA|TRBD2
TGTGCCAGCAGCCAACTTGGACTAGCGGCATCCTACGAGCAGTACTTC
CASSQLGLAASYEQYF
>TRBV5-1|14|TRBJ1-5|NA|NA
TGCGCCAGCAGCCTTGGACCAGGGAATCAGCCCCAGCATTTT
CASSLGPGNQPQHF
>TRBV6-1|16|TRBJ1-6|NA|NA
TGTGCCAGCAGTGAAATGAGTAGGGTTTGGGATTCACCCCTCCACTTT
CASSEMSRVWDSPLHF
>TRBV29-1|14|TRBJ2-3|NA|NA
TGCAGCGTTTCCGGACGGAGAACCACAGATACGCAGTATTTT
CSVSGRRTTDTQYF
>TRBV7-3|14|TRBJ2-7|NA|NA
TGTGCCAGCAGCTTGGGAGGGGGCAACTACGAGCAGTACTTC
CASSLGGGNYEQYF
>TRBV6-5|13|TRBJ1-3|NA|NA
TGTGCCAGCAGTCCTCGGTCTGGAAACACCATATATTTT
CASSPRSGNTIYF
>TRBV5-1|16|TRBJ2-1|NA|TRBD2
TGCGCCAGCAGCTTGACTAGCGGGATTAGCTACAATGAGCAGTTCTTC
CASSLTSGISYNEQFF
>TRBV9|14|TRBJ2-2|NA|TRBD1
TGTGCCAGCAGCGTTCGGACAGGGATCGGGGAGCTGTTTTTT
CASSVRTGIGELFF
>TRBV7-2|14|TRBJ2-3|NA|TRBD2
TGTGCCAGCAGCTTAGGTCGGGGGGGAGATACGCAGTATTTT
CASSLGRGGDTQYF
>TRBV28|13|TRBJ1-2|NA|NA
TGTGCCAGCAGTTTCTTCGACATAAATGGCTACACCTTC
CASSFFDINGYTF
>TRBV19|15|TRBJ2-7|NA|NA
TGTGCCAGTAGTTTCCGGGACATGTTGACCTACGAGCAGTACTTC
CASSFRDMLTYEQYF
>TRBV6-6|13|TRBJ2-7|NA|TRBD1
TGTGCCAGCCGGGACAGTGGTTCCTACGAGCAGTACTTC
CASRDSGSYEQYF
>TRBV5-6|13|TRBJ1-1|NA|TRBD1
TGTGCCAGCAGCGCAGACAGGGCCCCTGAAGCTTTCTTT
CASSADRAPEAFF
>TRBV5-1|16|TRBJ1-1|NA|NA
TGCGCCAGCAGCTTGGCCTGGGCAGGTGTTAACACTGAAGCTTTCTTT
CASSLAWAGVNTEAFF
>TRBV11-1|15|TRBJ2-5|NA|TRBD1
TGTGCCAGCAGCCGATACCGGGACAGGCGAGAGACCCAGTACTTC
CASSRYRDRRETQYF
>TRBV4-1|13|TRBJ1-2|NA|NA
TGCGCCAGCAGCCAGAGAGAGGACTATGGCTACACCTTC
CASSQREDYGYTF
>TRBV5-4|14|TRBJ1-1|NA|TRBD1
TGTGCCAGCGAAGACAGGGGAATGAACACTGAAGCTTTCTTT
CASEDRGMNTEAFF
>TRBV6-1|13|TRBJ1-2|NA|TRBD1
TGTGCCAGCAACGCAGACAGGGTCTATGGCTACACCTTC
CASNADRVYGYTF
>TRBV7-8|14|TRBJ2-7|NA|NA
TGTGCCAGCAGCCTGGGACCTCTAACCTACGAGCAGTACTTC
CASSLGPLTYEQYF
>TRBV7-3|15|TRBJ2-3|NA|NA
TGTGCCAGCAGCTCTGGGGGACCTAGCACAGATACGCAGTATTTT
CASSSGGPSTDTQYF
>TRBV4-3|19|TRBJ2-5|NA|TRBD2
TGCGCCAGCAGCCAGAACTACAACCGACTAGCGGGAGGGAAAGAGACCCAGTACTTC
CASSQNYNRLAGGKETQYF
>TRBV7-8|15|TRBJ2-3|NA|NA
TGTGCCAGCAGCTTAGATGGGGACGTTTTAAATACGCAGTATTTT
CASSLDGDVLNTQYF
>TRBV2|12|TRBJ1-1|NA|NA
TGTGCCAGCATGTTTAAGGACACTGAAGCTTTCTTT
CASMFKDTEAFF
>TRBV6-4|14|TRBJ2-2|NA|NA
TGTGCCAGCAGTGACCGACAGGGACTCGGGGAGCTGTTTTTT
CASSDRQGLGELFF
>TRBV9|16|TRBJ2-3|NA|TRBD2
TGTGCCAGCAGCGATCGGACTAGCGGAAACACAGATACGCAGTATTTT
CASSDRTSGNTDTQYF
>TRBV7-8|15|TRBJ2-7|NA|NA
TGTGCCAGCAGCTTAGGAAGGAATCCGGCCTACGAGCAGTACTTC
CASSLGRNPAYEQYF
>TRBV5-1|15|TRBJ1-1|NA|NA
TGCGCCAGCAGCTTGGGTGGCCGTCCGGGCCCTGAAGCTTTCTTT
CASSLGGRPGPEAFF